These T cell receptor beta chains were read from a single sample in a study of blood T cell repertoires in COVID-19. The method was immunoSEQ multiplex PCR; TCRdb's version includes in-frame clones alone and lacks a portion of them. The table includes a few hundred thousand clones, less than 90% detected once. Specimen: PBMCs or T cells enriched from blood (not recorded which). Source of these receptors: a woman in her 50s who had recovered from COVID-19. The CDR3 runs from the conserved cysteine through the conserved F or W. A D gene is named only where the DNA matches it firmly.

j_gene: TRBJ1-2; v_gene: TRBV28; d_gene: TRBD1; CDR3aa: CASSQNMRPGGSLRGYTF
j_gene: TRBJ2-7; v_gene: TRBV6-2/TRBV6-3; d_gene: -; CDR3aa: CASSSPSVPYEQYF
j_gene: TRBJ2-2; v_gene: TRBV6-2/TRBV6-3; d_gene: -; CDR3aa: CASSYVEANTGELFF
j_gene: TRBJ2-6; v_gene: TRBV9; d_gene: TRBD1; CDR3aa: CASSSRGGTGGAGVLTF
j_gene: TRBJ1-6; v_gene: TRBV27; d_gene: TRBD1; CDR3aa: CASSADRVYNSPLHF
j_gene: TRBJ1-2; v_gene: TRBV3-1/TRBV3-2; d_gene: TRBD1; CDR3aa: CASSQESGQGKFYGYTF
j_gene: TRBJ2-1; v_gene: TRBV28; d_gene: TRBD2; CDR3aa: CASSFSPAGVTYNEQFF
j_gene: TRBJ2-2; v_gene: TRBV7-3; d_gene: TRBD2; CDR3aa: CASSLAGFGELFF
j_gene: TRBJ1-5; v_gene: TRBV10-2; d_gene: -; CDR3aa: CASSVGQAAQPQHF
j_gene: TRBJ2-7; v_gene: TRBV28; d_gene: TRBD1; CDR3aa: CASSFSGTVSYEQYF
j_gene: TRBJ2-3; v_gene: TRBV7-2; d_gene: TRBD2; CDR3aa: CASSSQWGGSDTQYF
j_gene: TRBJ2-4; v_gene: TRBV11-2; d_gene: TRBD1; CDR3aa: CASSPTTGVWNIQYF
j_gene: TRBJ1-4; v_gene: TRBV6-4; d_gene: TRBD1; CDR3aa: CASSLDRGGEKLFF
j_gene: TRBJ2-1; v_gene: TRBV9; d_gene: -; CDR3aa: CASSEQQGRNEQFF
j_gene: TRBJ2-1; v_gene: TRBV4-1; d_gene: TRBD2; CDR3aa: CASSPMTSGNYNEQFF
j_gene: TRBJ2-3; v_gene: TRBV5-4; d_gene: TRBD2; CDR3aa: CASGAGADTQYF
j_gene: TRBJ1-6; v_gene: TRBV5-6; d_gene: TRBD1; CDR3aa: CASTPRGRAYNSPLHF
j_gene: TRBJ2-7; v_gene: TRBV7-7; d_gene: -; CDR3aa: CASSPGREDEQYF
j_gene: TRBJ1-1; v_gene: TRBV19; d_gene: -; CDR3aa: CASRREGYEDTEAFF
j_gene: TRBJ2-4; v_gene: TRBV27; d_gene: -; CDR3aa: CASSLSGVFVSIQYF